These 5 T cell receptor beta chains originate from one sample sequenced in a study of T cell repertoires in aging, cancer and after chemotherapy. Rearranged V-D-J TRB sequences were amplified with a mixed TRB-A/B primer pool. TCRdb re-called the multiplex PCR reads with MiXCR, one entry per CDR3 protein. The sample lists 950 to 1,500 distinct CDR3 sequences; around 29% were seen once. Amplification of TCR beta used genomic DNA extracted from peripheral blood. The sequenced sample consisted of blood. These receptors all stem from a human donor with a solid tumor.

CDR3 residues: CATSDLSGQPQHF. The CDR3 DNA is TGTGCCACCAGTGATTTGTCAGGGCAGCCCCAGCATTTT. The chain recombines TRBV24-1 with TRBJ1-5; D is possibly TRBD1 (5 bases). In germline, CDR1 is KGHDR, CDR2 SFDVKD. Trimming cost V 0 bases and J 7 bases, with 6 bases left between them. This CDR3 has 13 residues.

The chain uses TRBV15 and TRBJ1-2; D possibly corresponds to TRBD1 (5 bases). The ends were cut back, 0 bases at V and 6 bases at J, with 14 bases in the middle. From germline, CDR1 is LNHNV and CDR2 YYDKDF (reference sequence). This CDR3 has 15 residues. This CDR3 is CATSRDGGTTHGYTF. For the CDR3, the DNA is TGTGCCACCAGCAGAGACGGGGGGACTACCCATGGCTACACCTTC.

This clonotype was seen a handful of times. V is TRBV6-5 and J is TRBJ1-2, with 8 nucleotides matching TRBD1. The trim removed 6 bases at V and 5 bases at J, leaving 11 bases unmatched. This CDR3 has 15 residues. From germline, CDR1 is MNHEY and CDR2 SVGAGI. The CDR3 DNA is TGTGCCAGCAGCATGGACAGGGTCCTTTTATATGGCTACACCTTC. It yields the protein CASSMDRVLLYGYTF.

This clonotype was seen a handful of times. J is TRBJ1-5 and V is TRBV7-6, with TRBD1 matching 7 bases. Trimming removed 1 base from V and 6 bases from J; junction bases left unmatched: 6. There are 15 residues in the CDR3. Germline loops: CDR1 SGHVS, CDR2 FNYEAQ. DNA of the CDR3: TGTGCCAGCAGCTTAGACGACAGGGTTAGTCAGCCCCAGCATTTT. Protein: CASSLDDRVSQPQHF.

V and J are TRBV24-1 and TRBJ2-5; TRBD1 aligns across 8 bases. Per the germline V gene, CDR1 is KGHDR and CDR2 is SFDVKD. This CDR3 contains 15 residues. V was pared by 3 bases and J by 4 bases, with 6 bases of the junction left unmatched. CDR3 sequence reads: CATSDVTGGRETQYF. CDR3 DNA: TGTGCCACCAGTGATGTTACAGGGGGAAGAGAGACCCAGTACTTC.